At least ten counts were recorded for the clone carrying this T cell receptor beta chain. The antigen remains unidentified. The ends were cut back, 4 bases at V and 2 bases at J, with 12 bases in the middle. This CDR3 spans 14 amino acids. The V gene's germline CDR1 is SGHTA and CDR2 FQGNSA. One entry per CDR3 protein, called by TCRdb with MiXCR from the RT-PCR reads. The sample has about 530,000 distinct CDR3 sequences; under 15% are singletons. The data belong to a study of response to subunit inactivated influenza vaccine. Study-level points and caveats: Authors suggested each seasonal influenza vaccination recruits few new T cells.

The V and J genes are TRBV7-2 and TRBJ2-7, with D possibly matching TRBD1 (6 bases). This TCR derives from a man aged 50-60 years who received an inactivated influenza vaccine. The starting material was PBMCs from blood, obtained 40 to 50 days after vaccination. DNA for the CDR3: TGTGCCAGCAGCTACATGGACAGAACCTACGAGCAGTACTTC. Encoded protein: CASSYMDRTYEQYF.